Listed here is a single T cell receptor beta chain. Its antigen is as yet unknown. The data are from a study of T cells in localized non-small cell lung cancer. Overall study findings and caveats: Out of the top 100 tumor clones, a median about 57 were seen in adjacent lung. Increased T cell density in blood showed an association with longer overall survival.

Libraries were prepared by immunoSEQ multiplex PCR; TCRdb keeps only in-frame clonotypes and omits some of them. The sample records 18,000 or so clones, around 83% being singletons. The receptor was derived from an older female donor with stage I lung adenocarcinoma. Sequencing was performed on peripheral blood, taken before any cancer treatment.

Here the CDR3 DNA reads TGTGCCAGCAGCCTTGGGACAGCGCTTAGTGAAAAACTGTTTTTT. Its protein product is CASSLGTALSEKLFF. J is TRBJ1-4 and V is TRBV7-2; 7 bases match TRBD1. This CDR3 is built from 15 residues. J was trimmed by 7 bases and V by 5 bases; bases with no gene match: 10. Germline V gene lookup returns CDR1 SGHTA and CDR2 FQGNSA.